The 4 T cell receptor beta chains in this list originate from one sample, sequenced in a study of T cells after posttransplantation cyclophosphamide (dated by TCRdb to the mid-2010s). A control cohort of about a dozen patients who had been given myeloablative marrow transplants with methotrexate plus a calcineurin inhibitor was sampled 1 year after transplant. The library was prepared using the immunoSEQ multiplex PCR assay. Held by TCRdb, this immuneACCESS table contains in-frame sequences only and omits some clones. Under half of the omission traces to an unresolved V gene where checked; the cause of the rest is unknown. The sample table holds 15,000 or so clones, of which around 86% were seen once. The ten largest clones capture 3.5% of the sample. The input for sequencing was PBMCs, taken after an allogeneic stem cell transplant with a calcineurin inhibitor and methotrexate. The receptors shown here come from a male patient aged 50 or older who received an allogeneic stem cell transplant from an unrelated donor, was CMV-positive, and had chronic GVHD only. It is possible that, after a transplant, some T cells come from the graft donor.

The chain links TRBV28 to TRBJ2-7; maybe TRBD2 (6 bases). Germline CDR1 MDHEN, CDR2 SYDVKM. The CDR3 extends over 17 amino acids. V gave up 4 bases and J gave up 4 bases, with 23 bases separating them. The CDR3 DNA sequence: TGTGCCAGCAGTTCCTTACCCTTTGAGGGGAGGAATTACGAGCAGTACTTC. Its protein is CASSSLPFEGRNYEQYF.

The chain recombines TRBV5-1 with TRBJ2-1; unclear D gene. The CDR3 is 15 residues long. Germline assignment: CDR1 SGHRS and CDR2 YFSETQ. Trimming stripped 1 base from V and 0 bases from J, with 8 bases between. The CDR3 DNA is TGCGCCAGCAGCTTGTCTGTTAGCTCCTACAATGAGCAGTTCTTC. Encoded protein: CASSLSVSSYNEQFF.

This clone was counted once. The chain joins TRBV7-6 to TRBJ2-5; D unresolved. CDR1 and CDR2 (germline): SGHVS, FNYEAQ. CDR3 size: 13 residues. Trimming took off 4 bases at V and 5 bases at J, with 11 bases between the two ends. The CDR3 nucleotides are TGTGCCAGCAGCTCACGGGTCGGGGAGACCCAGTACTTC. As protein: CASSSRVGETQYF.

The chain joins TRBV5-1 to TRBJ2-1; no clear D gene. V was pared by 0 bases and J by 10 bases, with 8 bases between. Germline CDR1 is SGHRS and CDR2 is YFSETQ. This CDR3 comprises 12 residues. The CDR3 DNA follows: TGCGCCAGCAGCTTGGACTTTGTCGAGCAGTTCTTC. Residues: CASSLDFVEQFF.